These 20 T cell receptor beta chains originate from one sample sequenced in a study of identical twins. TCRdb processed the 5' RACE reads anew with MiXCR; each CDR3 protein has one entry. The data hold under 350,000 distinct CDR3 sequences, with nearly 9.5% observed a single time. These same records also appear under a second study, on yellow fever vaccine responses in identical twins.

The source material was CD8+ T cells sorted from blood. The receptors here all came from a woman aged 18-29 years in good health.

The genes are TRBV5-4 and TRBJ1-2; 7 nucleotides agree with TRBD1. From germline, CDR1 is SGHNT and CDR2 YYREEE (reference sequence). The CDR3 spans 19 residues. The V gene end was trimmed by 1 base and the J gene end by 0 bases; junction bases not matched to a gene: 15. CDR3 residues: CASSLISSPRQGSNYGYTF. The CDR3 DNA reads TGTGCCAGCAGCTTGATCTCGTCGCCCAGACAGGGATCTAACTATGGCTACACCTTC.

This clonotype was observed a handful of times. The chain is built from TRBV7-9 and TRBJ2-5; 8 bases are shared with TRBD1. The CDR3 contains 15 residues. Trimming cost V 1 base and J 3 bases; bases outside gene matches: 4. The germline V gene encodes CDR1 SEHNR and CDR2 FQNEAQ (reference sequence). This chain's CDR3 is CASSLGQGFEETQYF. Here the CDR3 DNA reads TGTGCCAGCAGCTTAGGACAGGGGTTCGAAGAGACCCAGTACTTC.

V is TRBV18 and J is TRBJ2-3, with D hard to call. CDR3 length equals 12 residues. Germline-derived CDR1 and CDR2 are KGHSH and LQKENI. The germline V and J ends were trimmed by 3 bases and 6 bases, with 7 bases remaining between them. The chain's CDR3 is CASSPVVDTQYF. The CDR3 coding sequence is TGTGCCAGCTCACCCGTAGTGGATACGCAGTATTTT.

This clonotype was detected ten times or more. V usage is TRBV7-9 and J usage is TRBJ1-2, with D possibly TRBD1 on 5 matching bases. The CDR3 length is 14 residues. Germline V gene lookup returns CDR1 SEHNR and CDR2 FQNEAQ (reference sequence). Trimming left V 2 bases short and J 8 bases short, with 15 bases between. This chain's CDR3 is CASSLRQGRHGYTF. The CDR3 DNA follows: TGTGCCAGCAGCTTACGGCAGGGAAGACACGGCTACACCTTC.

This clonotype appeared a few times. The chain recombines TRBV7-9 with TRBJ2-7; 10 nucleotides align to TRBD2. The CDR3 is 17 residues long. Trimming took 5 bases from V and 3 from J; bases not matched to a gene: 13. Germline-derived CDR1 and CDR2 are SEHNR and FQNEAQ (reference sequence). The CDR3 DNA reads as TGTGCCAGCAGCCTTGATTTAGAACTAGCGGGACGCTACGAGCAGTACTTC. Protein product: CASSLDLELAGRYEQYF.

This clonotype was recorded a few times. V usage is TRBV29-1 and J usage is TRBJ1-2, with a weak D call TRBD1 (6 bases). The CDR3 contains 13 residues. Germline CDR1 and CDR2: SQVTM and ANQGSEA. The V gene lost 6 bases and the J gene lost 3 bases, with 14 bases spanning the gap. CDR3 bases: TGCAGCGTGGCCCGGACAGAGGACTATGGCTACACCTTC. Translating gives CSVARTEDYGYTF.

J is TRBJ2-1 and V is TRBV4-1; no clear D gene. This CDR3 comprises 15 residues. CDR1 and CDR2 (germline): MGHRA, YSYEKL. Trimming left V 5 bases short and J 0 bases short, with 11 bases between. The chain's CDR3 is CASSTHLSSYNEQFF. The CDR3 coding sequence is TGCGCCAGCAGCACCCACTTGAGCTCCTACAATGAGCAGTTCTTC.

The rearrangement links TRBV7-2 to TRBJ2-7; the match to TRBD1 covers 9 bases. The CDR3 has 13 residues. V lost 1 base to trimming and J lost 7 bases; unmatched junction nucleotides: 2. Germline V gives CDR1 SGHTA, CDR2 FQGNSA. CDR3 DNA: TGTGCCAGCAGCTTAGTGGGGACAGGGGAGCAGTACTTC. Translated: CASSLVGTGEQYF.

The V gene is TRBV6-1, the J gene TRBJ2-2; D might be TRBD2 (5 bases). The CDR3 length is 14 residues. Germline CDR1 and CDR2: MNHNS and SASEGT. V shed 7 bases and J shed 1 base, with 10 bases lying between them. This CDR3 is CASNPGMNTGELFF. In nucleotides, the CDR3 is TGTGCCAGCAATCCGGGGATGAACACCGGGGAGCTGTTTTTT.

CDR3 DNA sequence: TGTGCCAGTAGTCCGATAGCGGGAGAGGGCCATGAGCAGTTCTTC. Amino acid sequence: CASSPIAGEGHEQFF. V usage is TRBV19 and J usage is TRBJ2-1, with TRBD2 identical over 9 bases. The CDR3 spans 15 residues. Germline V gives CDR1 LNHDA, CDR2 SQIVND (reference sequence). With 5 bases clipped from V and 8 bases from J, the junction kept 10 bases outside the gene matches.

This clonotype was detected ten times or more. The chain is built from TRBV11-2 and TRBJ2-1; a possible D gene is TRBD2 (6 bases). The CDR3 covers 14 residues. Germline loops: CDR1 SGHAT, CDR2 FQNNGV. The V end lost 7 bases, the J end lost 0 bases, and 10 bases lay between the germline ends. CDR3 region: CASTVLASYNEQFF. The CDR3 DNA reads as TGTGCCAGCACCGTACTAGCCTCCTACAATGAGCAGTTCTTC.

Only a few counts were recorded for this clonotype. The CDR3 DNA is TGTGCCAGCAGTGACTCCGGACTAGCCCTAAGCACAGATACGCAGTATTTT. As protein: CASSDSGLALSTDTQYF. V and J are TRBV6-4 and TRBJ2-3, with TRBD2 matching over 8 bases. Germline CDR1 reads MRHNA; CDR2 reads SNTAGT. Germline trimming cut 0 bases from V and 0 bases from J; bases unmatched to any gene: 5. The CDR3 spans 17 residues.

This clonotype was detected ten times or more. This chain uses TRBV5-1 with TRBJ2-1, with 7 bases matching TRBD2. This CDR3 spans 15 amino acids. J was trimmed by 4 bases and V by 3 bases; bases with no gene match: 7. Germline lookup yields CDR1 SGHRS and CDR2 YFSETQ. In DNA, the CDR3 is TGCGCCAGCAGCTCCCTAGCGGCAGCGTACAATGAGCAGTTCTTC. Translating gives CASSSLAAAYNEQFF.

The chain is built from TRBV4-1 and TRBJ2-7; TRBD2 matches 11 bases. CDR1 is MGHRA, CDR2 YSYEKL, per germline. The CDR3 spans 18 residues. J lost 0 bases, V lost 1 base, and 8 bases had no gene match. The CDR3 here is CASSQVFGGTSGSYEQYF. The CDR3 DNA sequence: TGCGCCAGCAGCCAAGTGTTCGGAGGGACTAGCGGCTCCTACGAGCAGTACTTC.

Note on this clonotype: An end of the junction differs from the germline gene, which may be a read error. V usage is TRBV6-1 and J usage is TRBJ2-1; D remains unclear. This CDR3 spans 15 amino acids. CDR1 MNHNS and CDR2 SASEGT come from the germline V gene. Written as DNA, the CDR3 is TGTGCCTGCAGCACGGTCCCCAGCTCCTACAATGAGCAGTTCTTC. Translated, it gives CACSTVPSSYNEQFF.

This clonotype was detected many times. The chain has TRBV5-1 and TRBJ2-3; possible D gene TRBD1, 5 bases. Deletions cut 0 bases from V and 3 bases from J, with 14 bases between. CDR3 length equals 16 residues. Germline V gene data show CDR1 as SGHRS and CDR2 as YFSETQ. DNA of the CDR3: TGCGCCAGCAGCTTGGAGAACAGGAAAGTTACAGATACGCAGTATTTT. Its translation: CASSLENRKVTDTQYF. The full variable domain, with the rest looked up from reference TRBV5-1 and TRBJ2-3, is KAGVTQTPRYLIKTRGQQVTLSCSPISGHRSVSWYQQTPGQGLQFLFEYFSETQRNKGNFPGRFSGRQFSNSRSEMNVSTLELGDSALYLCASSLENRKVTDTQYFGPGTRLTVL.

The CDR3 region is CSVIAGLVADTQYF. The CDR3 nucleotides read TGCAGCGTTATAGCGGGCCTAGTTGCAGATACGCAGTATTTT. The J gene is TRBJ2-3, the V gene TRBV29-1; 7 bases map to TRBD2. The ends lost 5 bases at V and 4 bases at J; junction bases unmatched: 9. CDR3 length equals 14 residues. Germline lookup yields CDR1 SQVTM and CDR2 ANQGSEA.

The rearrangement uses TRBV28 and TRBJ2-5, with D perhaps TRBD1 or TRBD2 (5 bases each). The germline V and J ends were trimmed by 6 bases and 2 bases, with 19 bases remaining between them. This CDR3 is 16 amino acids long. Germline V CDR1 and CDR2: MDHEN, SYDVKM. The chain's CDR3 is CASSPFGTGLQETQYF. For the CDR3, the DNA is TGTGCCAGCAGCCCCTTTGGGACGGGCCTTCAAGAGACCCAGTACTTC.

J is TRBJ2-3 and V is TRBV28; tentative D call: TRBD2 (5 bases). Trimming took 3 bases from V and 0 from J, leaving 10 bases between them. CDR1 is MDHEN, CDR2 SYDVKM, per germline. The CDR3 totals 15 residues. CDR3 region: CASSFGLLSTDTQYF. The CDR3 DNA reads as TGTGCCAGCAGTTTTGGACTCCTAAGCACAGATACGCAGTATTTT.

Only a few counts were recorded for this clonotype. The chain employs TRBV14 and TRBJ2-3; tentatively, D is TRBD2 (6 bases). Trimming cost V 9 bases and J 2 bases, with 15 bases left between them. The CDR3 is 14 residues long. Germline lookup yields CDR1 SGHDN and CDR2 FVKESK. Written as DNA, the CDR3 is TGTGCCAGGAGACTAGGCGGTTCCACAGATACGCAGTATTTT. Protein product: CARRLGGSTDTQYF.